The 19 T cell receptor beta chains presented below share a single source sample, sequenced in a study of CD8+CD57+ T cells in acquired aplastic anemia. Profiling that covered TCR beta VDJ and CDR3 relied on genomic DNA as its template. A single record per CDR3 protein comes from TCRdb applying MiXCR to the reads. Of some 120,000 distinct CDR3 sequences listed, almost 40% are singletons. Patients picked for sequencing had shown CD8+CD57+ cell expansion detected by flow cytometry. The sequenced sample consisted of sorted CD4+, CD8+, or CD8+CD57+ T cells (not recorded which) from PBMCs. Receptors originate from a human donor with aplastic anemia.

This clonotype was seen a handful of times. V gene TRBV18 combines with J gene TRBJ1-1, with D perhaps TRBD1 (5 bases). V was trimmed by 7 bases and J by 3 bases, leaving 15 bases between them. The CDR3 covers 14 residues. The V gene's germline CDR1 is KGHSH and CDR2 LQKENI. This CDR3 reads CASYKNRDHTEAFF. The CDR3 DNA reads as TGTGCCAGCTACAAAAATAGGGACCACACTGAAGCTTTCTTT.

This clonotype has just one count. The genes are TRBV7-2 and TRBJ1-2; D uncertain. The CDR3 length is 14 residues. From germline, CDR1 is SGHTA and CDR2 FQGNSA. Trimming cost V 10 bases and J 8 bases, with 23 bases left between them. The CDR3 loop reads CAISGSKAAYGYTF. CDR3 DNA: TGTGCCATCAGTGGGTCAAAGGCAGCCTACGGCTACACCTTC.

This clonotype was detected only once. The chain recombines TRBV25-1 with TRBJ1-1; 8 nucleotides match TRBD1. After removal of 6 bases from V and 8 bases from J, the junction contained 11 bases not matched to a gene. CDR1 and CDR2 from the germline V gene are MGHDK and SYGVNS. This CDR3 contains 14 residues. CDR3: CASRAADRAGEAFF. The DNA of the CDR3 is TGTGCCAGCAGGGCCGCGGACAGGGCGGGAGAAGCTTTCTTT.

In its sample, this clonotype was seen many times. This sequence joins TRBV5-1 and TRBJ1-1; D remains unclear. Trimming shortened V by 6 bases and J by 6 bases, and 9 bases separated the two germline ends. The CDR3 has 11 residues. The germline CDR1 and CDR2 sequences are SGHRS and YFSETQ. CDR3 protein: CASTGWPEAFF. The CDR3 nucleotides are TGCGCCAGCACGGGGTGGCCTGAAGCTTTCTTT.

This clonotype was recorded once. This rearrangement joins TRBV10-3 to TRBJ1-1; D gene ambiguous. V dropped 6 bases and J dropped 1 base, with 15 bases sitting between them. Per germline, CDR1 ENHRY and CDR2 SYGVKD. This CDR3 has 15 amino acids. The CDR3: CAIRLVAQSNTEAFF. Here the CDR3 DNA reads TGTGCCATCAGGTTGGTAGCCCAATCGAACACTGAAGCTTTCTTT.

The rearrangement links TRBV7-2 to TRBJ2-2; 7 bases are shared with TRBD1. The CDR3 runs 13 residues. CDR1 is SGHTA and CDR2 is FQGNSA in the germline V gene. The ends lost 4 bases at V and 6 bases at J; junction bases unmatched: 2. The CDR3 here is CASSSGTAGELFF. For the CDR3, the DNA is TGTGCCAGCAGCTCCGGGACAGCCGGGGAGCTGTTTTTT.

The rearrangement uses TRBV20-1 and TRBJ1-1, with 10 bases lining up with TRBD1. V lost 2 bases and J lost 12; bases outside the gene matches: 6. CDR1 DFQATT and CDR2 SNEGSKA come from the germline V gene (reference sequence). The CDR3 sequence is 12 residues long. CDR3 loop: CSARPGTGATFF. The CDR3 DNA is TGCAGTGCTAGACCCGGGACAGGGGCAACTTTCTTT.

This clonotype occurred many times. The chain carries TRBV6-5 and TRBJ2-7; D is undetermined. The CDR3 consists of 14 residues. Germline CDR1 MNHEY, CDR2 SVGAGI. The germline V and J ends were trimmed by 5 bases and 3 bases, with 14 bases remaining between them. The CDR3 sequence is CASSRSVKGYEQYF. In DNA form, the CDR3 reads TGTGCCAGCAGTCGTTCGGTAAAAGGCTACGAGCAGTACTTC.

This sequence joins TRBV15 and TRBJ2-2; D uncertain. V lost 1 base and J 4 bases, leaving 7 bases between the germline ends. This CDR3 has 14 amino acids. Germline CDR1 is LNHNV and CDR2 is YYDKDF (reference sequence). As DNA, the CDR3 is TGTGCCACCAGCAGAGGGGATACCACCGGGGAGCTGTTTTTT. It translates to CATSRGDTTGELFF.

This clonotype was recorded at least ten times. The rearrangement links TRBV6-5 to TRBJ1-1; tentatively, D is TRBD1 (6 bases). CDR3 length: 15 amino acids. The ends were cut back, 5 bases at V and 4 bases at J, with 17 bases in the middle. Germline loops: CDR1 MNHEY, CDR2 SVGAGI. CDR3 coding DNA: TGTGCCAGCAGTCTCGGACAGTCTTTCCTCACTGAAGCTTTCTTT. Translating gives CASSLGQSFLTEAFF.

A word on this clonotype: This likely comes from a read error, as the CDR3 has no conserved phenylalanine or tryptophan at its end. The chain recombines TRBV2 with TRBJ1-1; D call uncertain. This CDR3 is built from 12 residues. Between the trimmed V and J ends, which lost 5 bases and 2 bases, there was a span of 6 bases. Germline assignment: CDR1 SNHLY and CDR2 FYNNEI. The CDR3 bases are TGTGCCAGCAGTTTATTAAACACTGAAGCTTTCATT. Translated, it gives CASSLLNTEAFI.

This clonotype was observed once. The chain couples TRBV19 to TRBJ2-7; 9 nucleotides align to TRBD1. This CDR3 has 12 residues. J was trimmed by 7 bases and V by 4 bases; bases with no gene match: 2. CDR1 and CDR2 (germline): LNHDA, SQIVND (reference sequence). CDR3 in amino acids: CASSNGQGEQYF. CDR3 DNA sequence: TGTGCCAGTAGTAACGGACAGGGGGAGCAGTACTTC.

Sample share makes this clonotype medium-sized. This chain links TRBV10-1 with TRBJ1-6; 10 bases align to TRBD1. CDR1 is WNHNN, CDR2 SYGVQD, per germline (reference sequence). Unmatched junction bases numbered 5, after V lost 2 bases and J lost 10 bases. CDR3 length equals 15 residues. The CDR3 nucleotides read TGCGCCAGCAGTGAGGGACAGGGGGTAGAATCACCCCTCCACTTT. Protein sequence: CASSEGQGVESPLHF.

In the case of this clonotype: Sequence at one end of the junction differs from germline and may be a read error. This sequence joins TRBV20-1 and TRBJ1-6, with 9 bases aligning to TRBD1. The CDR3 is made up of 15 amino acids. Germline values: CDR1 DFQATT, CDR2 SNEGSKA (reference sequence). The CDR3 sequence is CSARDHGTGSSPLRF. CDR3 DNA sequence: TGCAGTGCTAGAGACCACGGGACAGGGAGTTCGCCCCTCCGCTTT.

This clonotype turned up a few times. Possible read error: a much larger clone is one base away. The chain employs TRBV6-5 and TRBJ2-7; D ambiguous. Germline-derived CDR1 and CDR2 are MNHEY and SVGAGI. This CDR3 comprises 11 residues. With 2 bases removed from V and 3 bases from J, the gap between germline ends came to 2 bases. The DNA for the CDR3 is TGTGCCAGCAGTTACCTCTACGAGCAGTACGTC. Encoded protein: CASSYLYEQYV.

A few counts support this clonotype. The chain employs TRBV10-3 and TRBJ1-6, with 7 bases lining up with TRBD1. V was pared by 3 bases and J by 5 bases, with 10 bases of the junction left unmatched. CDR1 and CDR2 from the germline V gene are ENHRY and SYGVKD. The CDR3 spans 17 residues. DNA for the CDR3: TGTGCCATCAGTGAAAGGGACAGAGCGGTCGATAATTCACCCCTCCACTTT. Translation: CAISERDRAVDNSPLHF.

Many counts were recorded for this clonotype. The chain joins TRBV9 to TRBJ2-1; D call uncertain. The V end lost 1 base, the J end lost 6 bases, and 14 bases lay between the germline ends. The CDR3 runs 15 residues. Germline V CDR1 and CDR2: SGDLS, YYNGEE. In DNA form, the CDR3 reads TGTGCCAGCAGCGTACAAGGAAGGGTGAGCAATGAGCAGTTCTTC. This encodes CASSVQGRVSNEQFF.

This clonotype was seen at least ten times. The V and J genes are TRBV5-4 and TRBJ2-6; maybe TRBD1 (6 bases). V lost 4 bases and J 1 base, leaving 15 bases between the germline ends. The CDR3 loop spans 17 amino acids. CDR1 and CDR2 (germline): SGHNT, YYREEE (reference sequence). The DNA of the CDR3 is TGTGCCAGCAGCATAGGGACATCGCGATCTGGGGCCAACGTCCTGACTTTC. Translated: CASSIGTSRSGANVLTF.

CDR3 residues: CSARGGETQYF. The CDR3 DNA is TGCAGTGCCCGGGGGGGAGAGACCCAGTACTTC. V usage is TRBV20-1 and J usage is TRBJ2-5, with TRBD2 identical over 8 bases. The trim removed 6 bases at V and 4 bases at J, leaving 1 base unmatched. Germline V gene lookup returns CDR1 DFQATT and CDR2 SNEGSKA (reference sequence). The CDR3 covers 11 residues.